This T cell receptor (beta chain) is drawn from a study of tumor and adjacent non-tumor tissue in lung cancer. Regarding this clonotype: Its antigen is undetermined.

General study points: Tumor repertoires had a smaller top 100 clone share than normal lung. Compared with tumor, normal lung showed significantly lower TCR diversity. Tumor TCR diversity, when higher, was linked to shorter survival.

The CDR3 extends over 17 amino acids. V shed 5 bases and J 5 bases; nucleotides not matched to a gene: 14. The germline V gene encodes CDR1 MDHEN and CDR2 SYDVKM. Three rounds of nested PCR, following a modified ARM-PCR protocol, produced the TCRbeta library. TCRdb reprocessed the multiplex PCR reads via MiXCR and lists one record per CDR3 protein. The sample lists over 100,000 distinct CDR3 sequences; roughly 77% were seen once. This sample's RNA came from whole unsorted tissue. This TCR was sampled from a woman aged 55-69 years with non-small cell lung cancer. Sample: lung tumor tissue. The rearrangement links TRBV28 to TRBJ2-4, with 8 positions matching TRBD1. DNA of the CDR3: TGTGCCAGCAGTATCCCACAGGGGGGACTCGCCGAAAACATTCAGTACTTC. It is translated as CASSIPQGGLAENIQYF.